There are many counts of the clone carrying this T cell receptor (beta chain). V was pared by 11 bases and J by 1 base, with 13 bases between. The CDR3 totals 13 residues. CDR1 and CDR2 from the germline V gene are SGHVS and FQNEAQ. The data stem from a study of T cell repertoires in cytomegalovirus infection. Each CDR3 protein is one row after TCRdb ran MiXCR on the reads. The data hold 76,000 or so distinct CDR3 sequences, with more than 3.5% observed a single time. This TCR was sampled from a human donor in good health (CMV status not recorded). Some clones in this sample may be carry-over from other donors' samples. The chain has TRBV7-8 and TRBJ2-3; no definite D call. Sequencing used PBMCs. The CDR3 here is CASGRDRTDTQYF. Written as DNA, the CDR3 is TGTGCCTCGGGCCGAGACCGCACAGATACGCAGTATTTT.